The rows below give T cell receptor beta chains drawn from one sample of a study of cytomegalovirus exposure and HLA in healthy donors. The assay was immunoSEQ multiplex PCR, and TCRdb's table has in-frame clones only and misses some. This sample has around 150,000 clones, with roughly 77% found just once. The sample taken for sequencing was PBMCs. The origin of the receptors is a male donor in good health and CMV-seronegative. Each CDR3 is given with its conserved first and last residue. Fields, in order: D gene, J gene, V gene, clone size, CDR3 protein, CDR3 DNA. The D gene is left open where the match is weak. Some rows mark clone size as missing; the rest say once, few, many or name a class of expanded clone.

- | TRBJ1-5 | TRBV19 | - | CASSDTEGGAQHF | TGTGCCAGTAGCGACACGGAGGGAGGGGCCCAGCATTTT
TRBD1 | TRBJ1-4 | TRBV2 | - | CASSTIGTANEKLFF | TGTGCCAGCAGTACAATCGGGACAGCTAATGAAAAACTGTTTTTT
- | TRBJ1-3 | TRBV4-1 | - | CASSQWGGASGNTIYF | TGCGCCAGCAGCCAGTGGGGGGGGGCCTCGGGAAACACCATATATTTT
- | TRBJ2-7 | TRBV6-5 | once | CASSYARTPNEQYF | TGTGCCAGCAGTTACGCCCGGACACCGAACGAGCAGTACTTC
- | TRBJ1-2 | TRBV28 | - | CASSLGQGFNYGYTF | TGTGCCAGCAGTTTAGGGCAGGGGTTTAACTATGGCTACACCTTC
TRBD2 | TRBJ2-1 | TRBV7-3 | - | CASSLLAGADNEQFF | TGTGCCAGCAGCTTACTAGCGGGAGCCGACAATGAGCAGTTCTTC
TRBD1 | TRBJ2-2 | TRBV7-2 | - | CASTLSRGRGELFF | TGTGCCAGCACCTTATCAAGGGGGCGTGGGGAGCTGTTTTTT
TRBD1 | TRBJ1-2 | TRBV5-1 | few | CASSLLPPQGANYGYTF | TGCGCCAGCAGCTTGCTGCCACCGCAGGGGGCTAACTATGGCTACACCTTC
TRBD1 | TRBJ2-3 | TRBV10-3 | - | CAISSGTVTDTQYF | TGTGCCATCAGCTCCGGGACAGTTACAGATACGCAGTATTTT
- | TRBJ1-2 | TRBV30 | - | CAWSGDSVYGYTF | TGTGCCTGGAGCGGCGACAGTGTCTATGGCTACACCTTC
- | TRBJ2-7 | TRBV10-3 | - | CAISESIFGGSVSYEQYF | TGTGCCATCAGTGAGTCCATTTTTGGGGGGAGCGTCTCCTACGAGCAGTACTTC
- | TRBJ1-2 | TRBV28 | once | CASSGGGGYTF | TGTGCCAGCAGTGGGGGAGGCGGCTACACCTTC
TRBD2 | TRBJ2-3 | TRBV18 | - | CAIAGEGHTDTQYF | TGTGCCATCGCGGGAGAGGGGCACACAGATACGCAGTATTTT
TRBD2 | TRBJ2-7 | TRBV10-3 | - | CAIKSSGQGTYEQYF | TGTGCCATCAAGTCTAGCGGGCAGGGAACCTACGAGCAGTACTTC
- | TRBJ1-1 | TRBV1 | - | CTSSPGSTPNTEAFF | TGCACCAGCAGCCCAGGGTCGACACCGAACACTGAAGCTTTCTTT
- | TRBJ1-4 | TRBV5-6 | - | CASSFYSPNEKLFF | TGTGCCAGCAGCTTCTACAGCCCGAATGAAAAACTGTTTTTT
- | TRBJ1-1 | TRBV6-1 | - | CASTPTGWGTEAFF | TGTGCCAGCACCCCGACGGGATGGGGCACTGAAGCTTTCTTT
- | TRBJ1-5 | TRBV14 | - | CASTPRGRSNQPQHF | TGTGCCAGCACCCCGCGGGGCCGGAGCAATCAGCCCCAGCATTTT
- | TRBJ2-5 | TRBV10-3 | few | CAISPSQDQETQYF | TGTGCCATCAGCCCTTCGCAGGATCAAGAGACCCAGTACTTC
- | TRBJ1-3 | TRBV5-1 | - | CASSLDRSGNTIYF | TGCGCCAGCAGCTTGGACCGGAGTGGAAACACCATATATTTT
- | TRBJ2-3 | TRBV19 | - | CASSVSSVDTQYF | TGTGCCAGTAGTGTTAGCAGCGTAGATACGCAGTATTTT
TRBD1 | TRBJ1-1 | TRBV6-1 | - | CASSLTGVGTEAFF | TGTGCCAGCAGTCTTACAGGGGTAGGCACTGAAGCTTTCTTT
TRBD2 | TRBJ2-3 | TRBV28 | - | CASSPGGPSTDTQYF | TGTGCCAGCAGTCCGGGAGGGCCCTCCACAGATACGCAGTATTTT
- | TRBJ2-2 | TRBV2 | - | CASSITDAGELFF | TGTGCCAGCAGTATAACAGATGCCGGGGAGCTGTTTTTT
- | TRBJ2-1 | TRBV28 | - | CASTQSLREPYNEQFF | TGTGCCAGCACTCAATCCCTCCGAGAACCCTACAATGAGCAGTTCTTC
TRBD2 | TRBJ2-1 | TRBV29-1 | - | CSGEIAGAHNEQFF | TGCAGCGGAGAGATAGCGGGGGCTCACAATGAGCAGTTCTTC
- | TRBJ1-1 | TRBV14 | - | CASSQVRGRGAFF | TGTGCCAGCAGCCAAGTTCGAGGGAGGGGAGCTTTCTTT
- | TRBJ1-2 | TRBV6-7 | - | CASLSTENYGYTF | TGTGCCAGCCTATCGACAGAAAACTATGGCTACACCTTC
TRBD2 | TRBJ2-3 | TRBV6-6 | - | CASILAGGRDTQYF | TGTGCCAGCATCCTAGCGGGGGGGCGTGATACGCAGTATTTT
TRBD2 | TRBJ2-2 | TRBV7-6 | - | CASSFGSTSGTVRELFF | TGTGCCAGCAGCTTTGGTTCCACTAGCGGGACGGTCCGGGAGCTGTTTTTT
TRBD2 | TRBJ2-7 | TRBV4-1 | - | CASSQGASGGYEQYF | TGCGCCAGCAGCCAAGGAGCTAGCGGGGGCTACGAGCAGTACTTC
- | TRBJ2-1 | TRBV6-1 | - | CASSGQDNEQFF | TGTGCCAGCAGTGGGCAGGACAATGAGCAGTTCTTC
- | TRBJ2-1 | TRBV28 | - | CASSADITEQFF | TGTGCCAGCAGTGCTGACATTACGGAGCAGTTCTTC